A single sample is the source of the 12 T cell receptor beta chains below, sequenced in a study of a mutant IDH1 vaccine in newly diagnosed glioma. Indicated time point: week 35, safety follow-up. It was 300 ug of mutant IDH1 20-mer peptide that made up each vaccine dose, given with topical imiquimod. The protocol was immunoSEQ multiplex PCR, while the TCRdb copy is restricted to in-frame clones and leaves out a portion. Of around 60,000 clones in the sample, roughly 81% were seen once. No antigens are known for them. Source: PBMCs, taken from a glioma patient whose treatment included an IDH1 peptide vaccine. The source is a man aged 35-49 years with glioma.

The CDR3 DNA reads as TGTGCCAGCAGTTACTCTGCAGCTGATCGCCACGAGCAGTACTTC. Its protein product is CASSYSAADRHEQYF. V gene TRBV6-5 combines with J gene TRBJ2-7, with D hard to call. Germline V gene sequence: CDR1 MNHEY, CDR2 SVGAGI. CDR3 length: 15 residues. The germline V and J ends were trimmed by 0 bases and 5 bases, with 14 bases remaining between them.

The CDR3 bases are TGTGCCAGCACCCAGGGAGGACCGCGGAACTATGGCTACACCTTC. Its protein product is CASTQGGPRNYGYTF. The chain joins TRBV28 to TRBJ1-2; D might be TRBD1 (5 bases). CDR1 is MDHEN, CDR2 SYDVKM, per germline. This CDR3 has 15 residues. The V end was cut by 7 bases, the J end by 2 bases, with 17 bases between.

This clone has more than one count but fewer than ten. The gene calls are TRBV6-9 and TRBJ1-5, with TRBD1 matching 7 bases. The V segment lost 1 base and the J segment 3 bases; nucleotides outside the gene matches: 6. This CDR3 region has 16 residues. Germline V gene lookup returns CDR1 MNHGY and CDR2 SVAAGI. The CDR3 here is CASSYYGRGINQPQHF. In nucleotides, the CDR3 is TGTGCCAGCAGTTATTATGGCAGGGGGATCAATCAGCCCCAGCATTTT.

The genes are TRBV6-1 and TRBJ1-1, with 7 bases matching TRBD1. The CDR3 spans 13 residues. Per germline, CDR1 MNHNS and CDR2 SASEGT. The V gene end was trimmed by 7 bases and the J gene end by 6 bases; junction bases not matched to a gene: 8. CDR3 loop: CASKSGTDSEAFF. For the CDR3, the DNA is TGTGCCAGCAAATCCGGGACAGACTCTGAAGCTTTCTTT.

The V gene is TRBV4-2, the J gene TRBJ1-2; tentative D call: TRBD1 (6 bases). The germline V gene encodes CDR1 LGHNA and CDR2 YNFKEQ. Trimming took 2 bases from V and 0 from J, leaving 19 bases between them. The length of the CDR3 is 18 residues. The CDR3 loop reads CASSQLPILGTPNYGYTF. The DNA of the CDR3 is TGTGCCAGCAGCCAACTCCCGATCCTCGGGACACCTAACTATGGCTACACCTTC.

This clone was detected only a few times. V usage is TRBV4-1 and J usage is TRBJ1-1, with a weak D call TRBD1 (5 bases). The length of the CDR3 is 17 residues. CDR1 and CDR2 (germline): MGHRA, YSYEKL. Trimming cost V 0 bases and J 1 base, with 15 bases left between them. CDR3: CASSQDWVGVKNTEAFF. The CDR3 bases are TGCGCCAGCAGCCAAGATTGGGTGGGGGTAAAGAACACTGAAGCTTTCTTT.

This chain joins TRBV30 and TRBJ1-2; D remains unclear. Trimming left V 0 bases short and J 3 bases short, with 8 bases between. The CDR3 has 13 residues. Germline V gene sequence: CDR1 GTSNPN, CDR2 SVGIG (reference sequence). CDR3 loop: CAWSVRPDYGYTF. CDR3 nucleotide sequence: TGTGCCTGGAGTGTACGGCCGGACTATGGCTACACCTTC.

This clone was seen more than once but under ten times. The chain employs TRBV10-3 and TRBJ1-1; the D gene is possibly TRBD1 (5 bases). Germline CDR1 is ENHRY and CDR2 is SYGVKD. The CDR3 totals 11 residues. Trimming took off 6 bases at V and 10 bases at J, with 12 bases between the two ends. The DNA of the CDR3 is TGTGCCATCAGCCAGGGTAGTTCAGCTTTCTTT. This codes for CAISQGSSAFF.

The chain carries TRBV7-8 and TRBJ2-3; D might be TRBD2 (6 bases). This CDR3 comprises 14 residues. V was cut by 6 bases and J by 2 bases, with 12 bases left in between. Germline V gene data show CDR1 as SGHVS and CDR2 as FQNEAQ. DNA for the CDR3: TGTGCCAGCAGTCCGGGACTCCACACAGATACGCAGTATTTT. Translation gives CASSPGLHTDTQYF.

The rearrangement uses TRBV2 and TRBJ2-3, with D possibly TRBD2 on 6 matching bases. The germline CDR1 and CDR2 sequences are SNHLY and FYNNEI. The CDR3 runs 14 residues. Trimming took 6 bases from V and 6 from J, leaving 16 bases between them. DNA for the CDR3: TGTGCCAGCAGATCCGGGTCTGGGAGGGATACGCAGTATTTT. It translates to CASRSGSGRDTQYF.

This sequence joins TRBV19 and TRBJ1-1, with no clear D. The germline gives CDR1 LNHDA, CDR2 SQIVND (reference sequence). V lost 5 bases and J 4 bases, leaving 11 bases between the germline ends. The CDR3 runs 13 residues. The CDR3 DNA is TGTGCCAGTAGTGTAGTGAGGAGCACTGAAGCTTTCTTT. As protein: CASSVVRSTEAFF.

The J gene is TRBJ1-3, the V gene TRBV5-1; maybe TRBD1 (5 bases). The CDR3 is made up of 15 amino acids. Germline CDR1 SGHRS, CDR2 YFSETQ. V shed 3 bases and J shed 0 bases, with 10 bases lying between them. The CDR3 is CASSWDGTSGNTIYF. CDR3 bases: TGCGCCAGCAGCTGGGACGGGACCTCTGGAAACACCATATATTTT.